These T cell receptor beta chains were read from a single sample in a study of T cell repertoires in cytomegalovirus infection. In TCRdb, the reads were re-called with MiXCR into one record per CDR3 protein. The table lists a few hundred thousand distinct CDR3 sequences, roughly 20% of them singletons, with 15% to 20% in the top ten. Material: CD8+ T cells from PBMCs. These receptor sequences come from a human donor in good health (CMV status not recorded). Some clones in this sample may be carry-over from other donors' samples. The CDR3 runs from the conserved cysteine through the conserved F or W. A D gene is named only where the DNA matches it firmly. Clone size is shown for a subset of rows, as once, few, many or a class of expanded clone.

cdr3_length	v_call	clone_size	d_call	j_call	cdr3_aa	cdr3_nt
13	TRBV20-1	few	NA	TRBJ1-1	CSASRAENTEAFF	TGCAGTGCTAGCCGGGCAGAGAACACTGAAGCTTTCTTT
15	TRBV6-2/TRBV6-3	once	NA	TRBJ2-7	CASSYGGSPAYEQYF	TGTGCCAGCAGTTACGGAGGATCCCCCGCCTACGAGCAGTACTTC
14	TRBV20-1	NA	NA	TRBJ2-1	CSARDGAGDNEQFF	TGCAGTGCTAGAGATGGCGCGGGCGACAATGAGCAGTTCTTC
13	TRBV4-1	few	NA	TRBJ2-7	CASSQVVEDEQYF	TGCGCCAGCAGCCAAGTCGTGGAAGACGAGCAGTACTTC
15	TRBV10-3	few	TRBD1	TRBJ2-7	CAIGLIRDRDYEQYF	TGTGCCATCGGACTTATACGGGACAGGGACTACGAGCAGTACTTC
13	TRBV28	NA	NA	TRBJ1-4	CASMGGASEKLFF	TGTGCCAGTATGGGCGGTGCCAGTGAAAAACTGTTTTTT
13	TRBV7-8	many	TRBD1	TRBJ1-4	CAGSTGGDEKLFF	TGTGCCGGCTCGACAGGGGGCGATGAAAAACTGTTTTTT
16	TRBV7-8	many	TRBD2	TRBJ2-7	CASSLLAGTSSLEQYF	TGTGCCAGCAGCTTACTCGCCGGGACTAGTAGTCTCGAGCAGTACTTC
14	TRBV28	NA	NA	TRBJ2-7	CASSFRQIGSEQYF	TGTGCCAGCAGTTTTCGACAGATCGGGAGCGAGCAGTACTTC
12	TRBV12-3/TRBV12-4	NA	TRBD2	TRBJ2-7	CASGGGPHEQYF	TGTGCCAGCGGGGGGGGTCCCCACGAGCAGTACTTC
16	TRBV19	many	NA	TRBJ1-5	CASRSRPYHSNQPQHF	TGTGCCAGTAGAAGCCGTCCATACCATAGCAATCAGCCCCAGCATTTT
14	TRBV7-2	many	TRBD1	TRBJ2-7	CASSSDRASYEQYF	TGTGCCAGCAGCTCGGACAGGGCCTCCTACGAGCAGTACTTC
16	TRBV6-5	NA	TRBD1	TRBJ1-5	CASSYQTGAKWQPQHF	TGTGCCAGCAGTTACCAAACAGGGGCGAAATGGCAGCCCCAGCATTTT
13	TRBV29-1	NA	NA	TRBJ2-1	CSVPPVGDNEQFF	TGCAGCGTGCCGCCCGTCGGTGACAATGAGCAGTTCTTC
14	TRBV7-9	NA	NA	TRBJ2-7	CASTSRDTYYEQYF	TGTGCCAGCACGAGCCGGGACACCTACTACGAGCAGTACTTC
15	TRBV18	NA	TRBD2	TRBJ2-1	CVSSQGTSDYNEQFF	TGTGTCAGCTCCCAGGGGACTAGCGACTACAATGAGCAGTTCTTC
16	TRBV6-5	many	NA	TRBJ1-4	CASSYRDPGFGEKLFF	TGTGCCAGCAGCTACAGAGACCCAGGATTTGGTGAAAAACTGTTTTTT
14	TRBV19	NA	NA	TRBJ2-6	CASKVYSGANVLTF	TGTGCCAGTAAAGTTTACTCTGGGGCCAACGTCCTGACTTTC
18	TRBV7-8	many	NA	TRBJ1-3	CASSLALGGRSSGNTIYF	TGTGCCAGCAGCTTAGCCCTTGGGGGGCGAAGCTCTGGAAACACCATATATTTT
15	TRBV20-1	NA	NA	TRBJ1-4	CSARDLWGSNEKLFF	TGCAGTGCTAGAGATCTATGGGGGTCTAATGAAAAACTGTTTTTT
13	TRBV4-1	few	NA	TRBJ2-7	CASSQDAPYEQYF	TGCGCCAGCAGCCAAGATGCACCCTACGAGCAGTACTTC
13	TRBV7-2	many	NA	TRBJ2-7	CASSLGEIDEQYF	TGTGCCAGCAGCTTGGGGGAGATCGACGAGCAGTACTTC
16	TRBV28	NA	NA	TRBJ1-1	CASTGTPAGLQAEAFF	TGTGCCAGCACTGGGACCCCCGCAGGGTTGCAGGCTGAAGCTTTCTTT
11	TRBV28	NA	NA	TRBJ2-7	CASSLTDEQYF	TGTGCCAGCAGCCTCACAGACGAGCAGTACTTC
16	TRBV23-1	NA	TRBD1	TRBJ2-7	CASSQPSDRVTYEQYF	TGCGCCAGCAGTCAACCATCGGACAGGGTAACCTACGAGCAGTACTTC
10	TRBV20-1	NA	TRBD1	TRBJ1-1	CSAAGGEAFF	TGCAGTGCTGCAGGGGGTGAAGCTTTCTTT
14	TRBV7-8	many	NA	TRBJ2-5	CASSSTYPGETQYF	TGTGCCAGCAGCTCGACTTATCCTGGGGAGACCCAGTACTTC
17	TRBV6-8	NA	TRBD2	TRBJ2-5	CASSQGTSGGVQETQYF	TGTGCCAGCAGTCAAGGGACTAGCGGGGGCGTCCAAGAGACCCAGTACTTC